The 28 T cell receptor beta chains listed next were all sequenced from one sample in a study of CD8+ T cells in alopecia areata. RNA extraction and reverse transcription yielded cDNA as sequencing template. The data were produced by immunoSEQ multiplex PCR, yet TCRdb's version contains in-frame clones alone and is incomplete. The sample lists over 200,000 clones, about 53% occurring once. This specimen was CD4+ T cells sorted from blood, taken at week 0. The receptors stem from a human donor with alopecia areata.

This clone showed up just a few times. V gene TRBV30 combines with J gene TRBJ1-1; D ambiguous. Deletions cut 1 base from V and 5 bases from J, with 14 bases between. The CDR3 runs 14 residues. Germline loops: CDR1 GTSNPN, CDR2 SVGIG (reference sequence). The CDR3 sequence is CAWSGRAPGTEAFF. CDR3 nucleotide sequence: TGTGCCTGGAGTGGACGGGCCCCGGGGACTGAAGCTTTCTTT.

The genes are TRBV2 and TRBJ1-2; D not resolved. Germline assignment: CDR1 SNHLY and CDR2 FYNNEI. Trimming shortened V by 2 bases and J by 4 bases, and 5 bases separated the two germline ends. The CDR3 loop spans 12 amino acids. The CDR3 loop reads CASSERTYGYTF. Written as DNA, the CDR3 is TGTGCCAGCAGTGAACGGACCTATGGCTACACCTTC.

V and J are TRBV30 and TRBJ1-2, with D hard to call. The V gene's germline CDR1 is GTSNPN and CDR2 SVGIG (reference sequence). The CDR3 totals 14 residues. The V gene lost 5 bases and the J gene lost 7 bases, with 20 bases spanning the gap. Here the CDR3 reads CAWRTLYGSGGYTF. The DNA of the CDR3 is TGTGCCTGGCGAACACTTTATGGGTCCGGTGGCTACACCTTC.

This chain joins TRBV4-1 and TRBJ2-7; D may be TRBD2 (5 bases). V was pared by 1 base and J by 13 bases, with 14 bases between. The germline CDR1 and CDR2 sequences are MGHRA and YSYEKL. The CDR3 runs 12 residues. The CDR3 loop reads CASSQARGNRYF. CDR3 sequence (DNA): TGCGCCAGCAGCCAAGCAAGAGGGAATAGATACTTC.

This chain uses TRBV13 with TRBJ2-2; 9 bases align to TRBD1. The J segment lost 6 bases and the V segment lost 6 bases, leaving 5 bases of the junction unmatched. Germline lookup yields CDR1 PRHDT and CDR2 FYEKMQ (reference sequence). The CDR3 is 14 residues long. As DNA, the CDR3 is TGTGCCAGCAGACGGACAGGGGAGGCCGGGGAGCTGTTTTTT. Amino acids: CASRRTGEAGELFF.

In DNA, the CDR3 is TGTGCCAGCAGTCCTCCAGGGGTTGGGGCCAACGTCCTGACTTTC. Translating gives CASSPPGVGANVLTF. The chain has TRBV28 and TRBJ2-6, with D possibly matching TRBD1 (6 bases). Germline CDR1 is MDHEN and CDR2 is SYDVKM. This CDR3 is built from 15 residues. V lost 5 bases, J lost 3 bases, and 11 bases lay in between.

The sample holds one count of this clone. The chain has TRBV6-6 and TRBJ1-4, with 7 bases lining up with TRBD1. Germline V lookup: CDR1 MNHNY, CDR2 SVGAGI (reference sequence). CDR3 length equals 12 residues. V was pared by 8 bases and J by 14 bases, with 11 bases of the junction left unmatched. As DNA, the CDR3 is TGTGCCAGCCAACACCGGGACAGAAGTCTGTTTTTT. Its translation: CASQHRDRSLFF.

The CDR3 protein is CASKMSGSTDTQYF. CDR3 bases: TGCGCCAGCAAGATGAGCGGGAGCACAGATACGCAGTATTTT. The chain is built from TRBV5-1 and TRBJ2-3; D is possibly TRBD2 (6 bases). The CDR3 has 14 residues. CDR1 SGHRS and CDR2 YFSETQ come from the germline V gene. With 6 bases removed from V and 0 bases from J, the gap between germline ends came to 11 bases.

In this sample, this clone turned up a few times. CDR3 loop: CASSYGQGTEKLFF. The CDR3 region has the DNA TGTGCCAGCAGTTACGGGCAGGGCACTGAAAAACTGTTTTTT. The rearrangement links TRBV6-5 to TRBJ1-4, with a possible D match to TRBD1 (5 bases). CDR3 size: 14 residues. The germline CDR1 and CDR2 sequences are MNHEY and SVGAGI. V shed 2 bases and J shed 7 bases, with 11 bases lying between them.

This chain connects TRBV30 to TRBJ1-1; D gene unclear. Trimming left V 4 bases short and J 4 bases short, with 10 bases between. This CDR3 region has 12 residues. Germline lookup yields CDR1 GTSNPN and CDR2 SVGIG (reference sequence). DNA of the CDR3: TGTGCCTGGATATTGGGTAGCACTGAAGCTTTCTTT. Protein sequence: CAWILGSTEAFF.

The table lists this clone with a few counts. V usage is TRBV5-1 and J usage is TRBJ1-2, with TRBD1 identical over 8 bases. Germline CDR1 SGHRS, CDR2 YFSETQ. V dropped 4 bases and J dropped 1; count of bases not matched to a gene: 3. The CDR3 covers 14 residues. CDR3 nucleotides: TGCGCCAGCAGCACGGGACAGGATAACTATGGCTACACCTTC. Translation gives CASSTGQDNYGYTF.

There are a few counts of this clone. The chain has TRBV11-2 and TRBJ2-3; 10 positions match TRBD1. Germline V gene lookup returns CDR1 SGHAT and CDR2 FQNNGV. The CDR3 is 16 amino acids. The ends lost 5 bases at V and 5 bases at J; junction bases unmatched: 10. The chain's CDR3 is CASSRTGGIVRDTQYF. CDR3 coding DNA: TGTGCCAGCAGCAGGACAGGGGGTATAGTTAGAGATACGCAGTATTTT.

The chain carries TRBV5-1 and TRBJ1-2; D not certain. The CDR3 contains 12 residues. CDR1 and CDR2 from the germline V gene are SGHRS and YFSETQ. V shed 0 bases and J shed 13 bases, with 13 bases lying between them. In DNA form, the CDR3 reads TGCGCCAGCAGCTTGGACAGAGAGTCTTCCACCTTC. Translating it yields CASSLDRESSTF. Combining the CDR3 with reference TRBV5-1 and TRBJ1-2 gives the whole variable domain KAGVTQTPRYLIKTRGQQVTLSCSPISGHRSVSWYQQTPGQGLQFLFEYFSETQRNKGNFPGRFSGRQFSNSRSEMNVSTLELGDSALYLCASSLDRESSTFGSGTRLTVV.

This clone was seen a handful of times. The chain recombines TRBV30 with TRBJ2-1, with 8 bases that match TRBD1. There are 13 residues in the CDR3. V was pared by 2 bases and J by 6 bases, with 3 bases of the junction left unmatched. The germline V gene has CDR1 GTSNPN and CDR2 SVGIG (reference sequence). CDR3 sequence (DNA): TGTGCCTGGAGTCGCGGACAGGGCAATGAGCAGTTCTTC. Translating gives CAWSRGQGNEQFF.

This clone showed up just a few times. The J gene is TRBJ1-1, the V gene TRBV29-1; 8 bases are shared with TRBD1. The CDR3 is 14 residues long. V lost 7 bases to trimming and J lost 3 bases; unmatched junction nucleotides: 10. Germline V gene lookup returns CDR1 SQVTM and CDR2 ANQGSEA. CDR3 DNA: TGCAGCGCACGGACAGGGTCTTTCGACACTGAAGCTTTCTTT. It encodes CSARTGSFDTEAFF.

This clone was found once. This chain connects TRBV29-1 to TRBJ1-5, with 9 bases fitting TRBD1. This CDR3 has 16 amino acids. Germline assignment: CDR1 SQVTM and CDR2 ANQGSEA. The trim removed 7 bases at V and 3 bases at J, leaving 13 bases unmatched. CDR3 residues: CSATSTGTGNNQPQHF. The CDR3 DNA reads TGCAGCGCCACCTCCACGGGGACAGGGAACAATCAGCCCCAGCATTTT.

This clone was recorded once. The chain is built from TRBV7-8 and TRBJ1-1, with a possible D match to TRBD1 (5 bases). Germline CDR1 SGHVS, CDR2 FQNEAQ. V lost 3 bases and J lost 7, with 12 bases in between. There are 13 residues in the CDR3. CDR3 region: CASSLWGSGEAFF. The CDR3 DNA follows: TGTGCCAGCAGCTTGTGGGGGTCTGGTGAAGCTTTCTTT.

This chain uses TRBV9 with TRBJ2-2; D possibly corresponds to TRBD1 (5 bases). The germline V and J ends were trimmed by 1 base and 0 bases, with 7 bases remaining between them. This CDR3 is built from 15 residues. The germline V gene has CDR1 SGDLS and CDR2 YYNGEE. The CDR3 sequence: CASSVTGANTGELFF. The CDR3 nucleotides are TGTGCCAGCAGCGTAACAGGCGCGAACACCGGGGAGCTGTTTTTT.

This clone was detected only a few times. This sequence joins TRBV12-5 and TRBJ2-3, with TRBD2 identical over 8 bases. Germline CDR1 is LGHNT and CDR2 is FRNRAP. Germline trimming cut 0 bases from V and 1 base from J; bases unmatched to any gene: 3. CDR3 length: 16 amino acids. For the CDR3, the DNA is TGTGCTAGTGGTTTGGTACGGGAGGGCCGCACAGATACGCAGTATTTT. It codes for CASGLVREGRTDTQYF.

The chain employs TRBV5-1 and TRBJ2-7; TRBD1 might be the D (5 bases). The CDR3 loop spans 15 amino acids. CDR1 is SGHRS, CDR2 YFSETQ, per germline. With 0 bases removed from V and 2 bases from J, the gap between germline ends came to 12 bases. As DNA, the CDR3 is TGCGCCAGCAGCTTGGAGGGGATTAGAGCCTACGAGCAGTACTTC. This gives the protein CASSLEGIRAYEQYF.

The V and J genes are TRBV18 and TRBJ1-2; 9 bases align to TRBD1. Germline trimming cut 4 bases from V and 7 bases from J; bases unmatched to any gene: 7. The CDR3 is made up of 14 amino acids. The germline V gene has CDR1 KGHSH and CDR2 LQKENI. The CDR3 sequence is CASSLGQGQGGYTF. CDR3 DNA: TGTGCCAGCTCACTCGGACAGGGGCAGGGTGGCTACACCTTC.

This sequence joins TRBV27 and TRBJ1-1; 9 nucleotides align to TRBD1. The CDR3 runs to 14 residues. V was pared by 4 bases and J by 5 bases, with 5 bases of the junction left unmatched. Germline CDR1 and CDR2: MNHEY and SMNVEV (reference sequence). In nucleotides, the CDR3 is TGTGCCAGCAGTTGGACAGGGGAGGGAACTGAAGCTTTCTTT. It translates to CASSWTGEGTEAFF.

J is TRBJ2-1 and V is TRBV7-9; 7 nucleotides line up with TRBD2. J was trimmed by 5 bases and V by 1 base; bases with no gene match: 5. The CDR3 totals 15 residues. Germline loops: CDR1 SEHNR, CDR2 FQNEAQ (reference sequence). Written as DNA, the CDR3 is TGTGCCAGCAGCTTAGTACGGGGAGGGAACAATGAGCAGTTCTTC. Its translation is CASSLVRGGNNEQFF. The full variable domain, rest sourced from reference TRBV7-9 and TRBJ2-1, is DTGVSQNPRHKITKRGQNVTFRCDPISEHNRLYWYRQTLGQGPEFLTYFQNEAQLEKSRLLSDRFSAERPKGSFSTLEIQRTEQGDSAMYLCASSLVRGGNNEQFFGPGTRLTVL.

The V call is TRBV15, the J call TRBJ2-7; 16 nucleotides agree with TRBD2. V lost 2 bases to trimming and J lost 2 bases; unmatched junction nucleotides: 9. The CDR3 has 19 residues. Germline V CDR1 and CDR2: LNHNV, YYDKDF (reference sequence). CDR3 coding DNA: TGTGCCACCAGCAGACCTATCACCGGGACTAGCGGGGGGGCCTACGAGCAGTACTTC. The encoded protein is CATSRPITGTSGGAYEQYF.

The V gene is TRBV25-1, the J gene TRBJ2-7; 7 positions match TRBD1. Germline CDR1 and CDR2: MGHDK and SYGVNS. V dropped 6 bases and J dropped 7; count of bases not matched to a gene: 3. The CDR3 has 11 amino acids. The CDR3 loop reads CASRTGREQYF. The CDR3, as DNA: TGTGCCAGCAGGACAGGGCGGGAGCAGTACTTC.

The chain employs TRBV5-6 and TRBJ2-5; 10 bases align to TRBD1. Germline lookup yields CDR1 SGHDT and CDR2 YYEEEE. CDR3 length: 16 residues. J was trimmed by 4 bases and V by 3 bases; bases with no gene match: 9. CDR3 nucleotide sequence: TGTGCCAGCAGCTCTCCCGGACAGGGGGTTGCAGAGACCCAGTACTTC. As protein: CASSSPGQGVAETQYF.

The chain recombines TRBV4-1 with TRBJ2-7; 15 bases are a match to TRBD2. From germline, CDR1 is MGHRA and CDR2 YSYEKL. The CDR3 has 15 amino acids. Trimming at V came to 4 bases and at J to 6 bases, leaving 4 bases not matched to a gene. The CDR3 loop is CASSRTGLAGGEQYF. CDR3 coding DNA: TGCGCCAGCAGCCGGACGGGACTAGCGGGGGGCGAGCAGTACTTC.

CDR3 DNA sequence: TGTGCCAGCAGTTACCGGACTAGCGGCCAAAACATTCAGTACTTC. Protein product: CASSYRTSGQNIQYF. V usage is TRBV6-5 and J usage is TRBJ2-4; TRBD2 matches 10 bases. With V trimmed by 2 bases and J by 5 bases, 3 bases remained unmatched. The CDR3 spans 15 residues. Germline lookup yields CDR1 MNHEY and CDR2 SVGAGI.